Given below is one TCR beta chain in context. This CDR3 region has 18 residues. The germline V gene encodes CDR1 SGHRS and CDR2 YFSETQ. With 5 bases removed from V and 5 bases from J, the gap between germline ends came to 27 bases. The entry originates in a study of blood T cell repertoires in COVID-19. Across the whole study: In each case, the material was cDNA or gDNA derived from T cells, B-cell-depleted T cells, or PBMCs.

The data were produced by immunoSEQ multiplex PCR, yet TCRdb's version contains in-frame clones alone and is incomplete. Of fewer than 450,000 clones listed, over 75% are singletons. Cohort allocation depended upon clinical history that participants reported. The TCR originated in a woman between 35 and 50 years old with acute COVID-19. The chain combines TRBV5-1 with TRBJ2-3, with D maybe TRBD2 (5 bases). The sample consisted of PBMCs or T cells enriched from blood (not recorded which). CDR3 region: CASRGTGILGYSQDTQYF. As DNA, the CDR3 is TGCGCCAGCAGGGGAACCGGGATTTTGGGGTATTCACAAGATACGCAGTATTTT.